This T cell receptor (beta chain) was observed in a study of blood T cell repertoires in COVID-19. The wider study: There were acute and convalescent COVID-19 samples, and they came from the United States, Italy and Spain. PBMCs, B-cell-depleted T cells, or T cells were the source of the cDNA or gDNA that made up the material.

As originally analysed: The assay estimated nucleated cells by amplifying reference gene primers. Only in-frame clones appear in the TCRdb table, and some are missing; sequencing was by immunoSEQ multiplex PCR. That table supplies the V and J calls and clone size; D and trimming were determined from the DNA. The sample consists of about 250,000 clones, 85% of them appearing once. Those who participated ranged in age from roughly 18 to 100 years and resided in about two dozen US areas. Trimming shortened V by 3 bases and J by 5 bases, and 19 bases separated the two germline ends. Germline assignment: CDR1 LNHDA and CDR2 SQIVND (reference sequence). The CDR3 is 16 amino acids.

The clonotype was recovered from a woman in her 50s with acute COVID-19. Sequencing was done on a sample of PBMCs or T cells enriched from blood (not recorded which). The chain joins TRBV19 to TRBJ2-5, with D maybe TRBD2 (7 bases). CDR3 bases: TGTGCCAGTAGTATCTTCGCGGGGGCGTCGTGGGAGACCCAGTACTTC. Translated: CASSIFAGASWETQYF.